This T cell receptor (beta chain) was obtained from a study of OX40 agonist ivuxolimab in advanced cancers. The wider study: The dose-escalation cohort was over 65% male, with a mean age of 60 years, ranging about 20 to 85. Study results and caveats: The study found among the lowest clonal expansion in partial responders at 0.1-3.0 mg/kg.

TCRdb keeps only in-frame clones here, not all; method: immunoSEQ multiplex PCR. The data contain 90,000 to 130,000 clones, 80% to 95% of them singletons. Germline-derived CDR1 and CDR2 are MNHEY and SVGAGI. This CDR3 is built from 15 residues. V gave up 6 bases and J gave up 2 bases, with 16 bases separating them. As for this clone: Antigen: not known.

The V and J genes are TRBV6-5 and TRBJ1-1, with D tentatively TRBD1 (6 bases). This TCR came from an adult with an advanced solid tumor such as melanoma, head and neck, liver or kidney cancer. The sample in question was CD4+ or CD8+ T cells sorted from blood, obtained in a trial of the OX40 agonist ivuxolimab. CDR3 coding DNA: TGTGCCAGCAGACCTGGGGCAGGGGTTAACACTGAAGCTTTCTTT. It translates to CASRPGAGVNTEAFF.